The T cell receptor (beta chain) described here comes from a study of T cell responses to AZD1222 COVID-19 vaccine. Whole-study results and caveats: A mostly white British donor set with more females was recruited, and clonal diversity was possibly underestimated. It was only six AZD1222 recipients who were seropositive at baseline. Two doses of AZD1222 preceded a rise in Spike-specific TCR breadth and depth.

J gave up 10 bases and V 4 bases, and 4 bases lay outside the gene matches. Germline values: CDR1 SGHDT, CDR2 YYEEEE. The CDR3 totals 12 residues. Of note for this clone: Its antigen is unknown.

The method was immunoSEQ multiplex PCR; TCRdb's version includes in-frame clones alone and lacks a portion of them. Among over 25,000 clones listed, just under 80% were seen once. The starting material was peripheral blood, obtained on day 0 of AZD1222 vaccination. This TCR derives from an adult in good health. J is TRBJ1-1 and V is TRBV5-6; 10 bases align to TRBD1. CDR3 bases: TGTGCCAGCAGCGCCTGGACAGGGGGAGCTTTCTTT. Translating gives CASSAWTGGAFF.